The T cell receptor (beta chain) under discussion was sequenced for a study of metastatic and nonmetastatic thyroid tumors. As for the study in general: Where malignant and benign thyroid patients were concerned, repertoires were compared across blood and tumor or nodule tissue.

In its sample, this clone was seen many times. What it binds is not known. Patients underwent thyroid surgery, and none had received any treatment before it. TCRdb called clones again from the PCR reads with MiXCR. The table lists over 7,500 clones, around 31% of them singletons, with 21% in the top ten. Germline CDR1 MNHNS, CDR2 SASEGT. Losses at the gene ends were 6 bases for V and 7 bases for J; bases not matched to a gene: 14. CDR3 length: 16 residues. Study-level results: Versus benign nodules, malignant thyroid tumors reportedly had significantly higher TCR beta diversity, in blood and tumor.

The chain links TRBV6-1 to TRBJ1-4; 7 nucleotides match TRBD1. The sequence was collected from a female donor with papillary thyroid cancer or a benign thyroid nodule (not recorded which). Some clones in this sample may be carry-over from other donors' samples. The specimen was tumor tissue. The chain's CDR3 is CASSRNRGGYGEKLFF. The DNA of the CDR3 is TGTGCCAGCAGCCGGAACAGGGGTGGCTATGGTGAAAAACTGTTTTTT.